This TCR beta chain was profiled in a study of T-cell memory formation after mild COVID-19. Looking at the study overall: Largely donor-specific sequence clusters came from two donors.

Sample barcodes and UMIs were carried by the TCR alpha and TCR beta cDNA libraries that 5'RACE generated with constant-segment primers. TCRdb called the 5' RACE reads again in MiXCR, with one record for every CDR3 protein. The table has a few hundred thousand distinct CDR3 sequences, around 17% seen once. V lost 1 base and J 6 bases, leaving 13 bases between the germline ends. Germline CDR1 reads SEHNR; CDR2 reads FQNEAQ (reference sequence). This CDR3 is built from 15 residues. About this clonotype itself: Its antigen is still unknown.

Study-wide points: Clones that shrank (day 15 to 85) were balanced CD4/CD8, whereas later expanders leaned CD4+. Pre-infection memory harbored some responding clones, suggesting cross-reactive memory joined.

The source material was PBMCs or a T cell subset sorted from them (not recorded which). The chain carries TRBV7-9 and TRBJ2-1; tentative D call: TRBD1 (7 bases). The receptor comes from a man aged 18 to 29 who had mild COVID-19 (a few samples of this study predate the infection). Cell type and time point are not known. The CDR3 nucleotides read TGTGCCAGCAGCTTAGGGGCAGGGGGGATCAATGAGCAGTTCTTC. This encodes CASSLGAGGINEQFF. Combining the CDR3 with reference TRBV7-9 and TRBJ2-1 gives the whole variable domain DTGVSQNPRHKITKRGQNVTFRCDPISEHNRLYWYRQTLGQGPEFLTYFQNEAQLEKSRLLSDRFSAERPKGSFSTLEIQRTEQGDSAMYLCASSLGAGGINEQFFGPGTRLTVL.